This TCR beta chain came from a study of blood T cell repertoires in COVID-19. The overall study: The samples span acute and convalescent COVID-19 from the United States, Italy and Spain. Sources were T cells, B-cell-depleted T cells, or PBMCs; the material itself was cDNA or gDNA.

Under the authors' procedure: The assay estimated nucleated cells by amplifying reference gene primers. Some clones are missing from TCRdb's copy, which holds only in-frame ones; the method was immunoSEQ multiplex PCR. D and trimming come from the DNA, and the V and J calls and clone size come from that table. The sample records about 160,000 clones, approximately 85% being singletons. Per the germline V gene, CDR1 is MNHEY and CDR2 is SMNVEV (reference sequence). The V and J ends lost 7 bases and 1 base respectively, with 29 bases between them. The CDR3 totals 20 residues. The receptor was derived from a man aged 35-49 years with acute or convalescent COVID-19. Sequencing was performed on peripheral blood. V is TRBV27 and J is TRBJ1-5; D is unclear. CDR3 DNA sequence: TGTGCCAGCATCCCTGGCCTGGAAGGCCCGACTTTTAGGAGCAATCAGCCCCAGCATTTT. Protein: CASIPGLEGPTFRSNQPQHF.